A selection of T cell receptor beta chains follows, all from one sample in a study of blood T cell repertoires in COVID-19. Repertoires were generated with immunoSEQ multiplex PCR, while TCRdb's copy carries only in-frame clones and drops some. The sample contains 95,000 to 150,000 clones, approximately 74% of which appear only once. What was sequenced was peripheral blood. Source of these receptors: a man older than 75 with COVID-19, enrolled during active disease. Each CDR3 is given with its conserved first and last residue. A D gene is named only where the DNA matches it firmly. A row's size may be missing; if present it is once, few, many or a size class.

clone size,D gene,V gene,J gene,CDR3 DNA,CDR3 protein
few,TRBD2,TRBV14,TRBJ2-3,TGTGCCAGCAGCCAAGGGCGACTAGCCACAGATACGCAGTATTTT,CASSQGRLATDTQYF
-,-,TRBV28,TRBJ2-5,TGTGCCAGCAGTCCAACAGGGAAAGAGGACCAAGAGACCCAGTACTTC,CASSPTGKEDQETQYF
few,TRBD1,TRBV29-1,TRBJ1-4,TGCAGCGTTTGGACAGGGGGTAGCAGCACGGGGAGAAAACTGTTTTTT,CSVWTGGSSTGRKLFF
-,-,TRBV27,TRBJ2-5,TGTGCCAGCCTCTTTAGGGGGGGACAGGTCCCCCGAGAGACCCAGTACTTC,CASLFRGGQVPRETQYF
-,-,TRBV3-1/TRBV3-2,TRBJ1-1,TGTGCCGTGCGGGGGAGGGTTAACACTGAAGCTTTCTTT,CAVRGRVNTEAFF
few,-,TRBV4-3,TRBJ2-3,TGCGCCAGCAGCCAAGAGTGGGTGGGGGGAGGTGGCACAGATACGCAGTATTTT,CASSQEWVGGGGTDTQYF
-,-,TRBV3-1/TRBV3-2,TRBJ2-5,TGTGCCAGCAGCCAAGATGCAGGCAAAGAGACCCAGTACTTC,CASSQDAGKETQYF
-,TRBD2,TRBV20-1,TRBJ2-1,TGCAGTGCTAGTATGGTAGCGGGAGGTAGGGAGCAGTTCTTC,CSASMVAGGREQFF
few,-,TRBV4-2,TRBJ1-5,TGTGCCAGCAGCCAATCCACAGGGAGCAATCAGCCCCAGCATTTT,CASSQSTGSNQPQHF
-,TRBD1,TRBV7-2,TRBJ1-6,TGTGCCAGCAGCTCCCGGGACAGGGGGTATGGAACGGGTAATTCACCCCTCCACTTT,CASSSRDRGYGTGNSPLHF
-,-,TRBV6-5,TRBJ1-5,TGTGCCAGCTCTTCAAGTCCCAGTCAGCCCCAGCATTTT,CASSSSPSQPQHF
-,-,TRBV2,TRBJ1-6,TGTGCCAGCAGTGGGCAGCAGGGAGGCTCGAATTCACCCCTCCACTTT,CASSGQQGGSNSPLHF
-,TRBD1,TRBV5-1,TRBJ1-2,TGCGCCAGCAGCTTAGGACAGGCCAACTATGGCTACACCTTC,CASSLGQANYGYTF
-,TRBD2,TRBV24-1,TRBJ2-1,TGTGCCACCGGATCCGTGACTAGCGGGAAGATTTGGGAGCAGTTCTTC,CATGSVTSGKIWEQFF
-,-,TRBV2,TRBJ2-5,TGTGCCAGCAGTGTAGGAGAAGAGACCCAGTACTTC,CASSVGEETQYF
-,-,TRBV5-6,TRBJ2-3,TGTGCCAGCAGCTGGGGGGTGGAAGGGGACACAGATACGCAGTATTTT,CASSWGVEGDTDTQYF
few,TRBD1,TRBV19,TRBJ1-5,TGTGCCAGTAGTATCGGGACAGGGTTCGATCAGCCCCAGCATTTT,CASSIGTGFDQPQHF
-,-,TRBV7-8,TRBJ1-3,TGTGCCAGCAGCGGGGGGATGGTGGGTGGAAACACCATATATTTT,CASSGGMVGGNTIYF
medium-sized,TRBD2,TRBV7-6,TRBJ2-3,TGTGCCAGCAGTCGGACTAGCGCCGTCACAGATACGCAGTATTTT,CASSRTSAVTDTQYF
-,-,TRBV4-2,TRBJ1-4,TGTGCCAGCAGAGACCGGGCGGGGGGCCTTAATGAAAAACTGTTTTTT,CASRDRAGGLNEKLFF
once,-,TRBV11-2,TRBJ1-1,TGTGCCAGCAGCGTACAGGTCATGAACACTGAAGCTTTCTTT,CASSVQVMNTEAFF
-,-,TRBV11-3,TRBJ2-1,TGTGCCAGCAGCTTAGTCCGTACTAGCAATGAGCAGTTCTTC,CASSLVRTSNEQFF
-,TRBD1,TRBV9,TRBJ1-2,TGTGCCAGCAGCGCCGAGGACAGGGGGTACTATGGCTACACCTTC,CASSAEDRGYYGYTF
-,-,TRBV6-1,TRBJ1-4,TGTGCCAGCAGTGAACTAGCAGGTCCGGGTGAAAAACTGTTTTTT,CASSELAGPGEKLFF
few,TRBD2,TRBV5-1,TRBJ2-7,TGCGCCAGCAGCTTCCTAGCGGGAGAGGCTATACGCTACGAGCAGTACTTC,CASSFLAGEAIRYEQYF
-,-,TRBV2,TRBJ2-6,TGTGCCAGCAGCCTCCGGGGCAGGGGAATCTCTGGGGCCAACGTCCTGACTTTC,CASSLRGRGISGANVLTF
few,-,TRBV29-1,TRBJ1-2,TGCAGCGTTGAGGGCCCCTATGGCTACACCTTC,CSVEGPYGYTF
-,-,TRBV30,TRBJ1-4,TGTGCCTGGAGTGACAGGGTGAGGACTGAAAAACTGTTTTTT,CAWSDRVRTEKLFF
-,TRBD1,TRBV5-1,TRBJ1-1,TGCGCCAGCAGCCACCGGGACAGGGGTGACACTGAAGCTTTCTTT,CASSHRDRGDTEAFF
-,TRBD1,TRBV5-1,TRBJ2-1,TGCGCCAGCAGCCCCCAGGGGGCTTCCTACAATGAGCAGTTCTTC,CASSPQGASYNEQFF
-,TRBD2,TRBV18,TRBJ2-1,TGTGCCAGCTCCGTCGGGACTACGGCGTACAATGAGCAGTTCTTC,CASSVGTTAYNEQFF
-,TRBD1,TRBV6-6,TRBJ1-4,TGTGCCAGCAGTTATACAGGGGCAACTAATGAAAAACTGTTTTTT,CASSYTGATNEKLFF
-,-,TRBV7-2,TRBJ2-7,TGTGCCAGCAGCTTAAGTTTCGGTTCCTACGAGCAGTACTTC,CASSLSFGSYEQYF
-,TRBD2,TRBV29-1,TRBJ2-1,TGCAGCGCCGGGGGAGGGGACTACAATGAGCAGTTCTTC,CSAGGGDYNEQFF
-,TRBD2,TRBV5-8,TRBJ2-1,TGTGCCAGCAGCAGACCGGGACTAGCGAACAATGAGCAGTTCTTC,CASSRPGLANNEQFF
-,TRBD2,TRBV4-2,TRBJ2-1,TGTGCCAGCAGCCAAGAACAGCGGGGGAACAATGAGCAGTTCTTC,CASSQEQRGNNEQFF
-,TRBD1,TRBV27,TRBJ2-1,TGTGCCAGCAGCGACAGGGAAGGAGACAATGAGCAGTTCTTC,CASSDREGDNEQFF
-,-,TRBV5-5,TRBJ2-7,TGTGCCAGCAGCTTGGTAGGTCGGGTGGACGAGCAGTACTTC,CASSLVGRVDEQYF
-,TRBD2,TRBV19,TRBJ2-1,TGTGCCAGTAGACTAGCGGGAGGGGATGAGCAGTTCTTC,CASRLAGGDEQFF
-,-,TRBV9,TRBJ1-1,TGTGCCAGCAGCGTAGGCGGCGTGAACACTGAAGCTTTCTTT,CASSVGGVNTEAFF
-,-,TRBV2,TRBJ2-3,TGTGCCAGGGGCGGGCTAACCCTCACAGATACGCAGTATTTT,CARGGLTLTDTQYF
-,-,TRBV2,TRBJ1-1,TGTGCCAGCAGTGACCGTCGGGGGACTGGGGGCACTGAAGCTTTCTTT,CASSDRRGTGGTEAFF
-,-,TRBV28,TRBJ2-7,TGTGCCAGCAGTTCCGACAGCTACGAGCAGTACTTC,CASSSDSYEQYF
-,TRBD1,TRBV5-8,TRBJ1-3,TGTGCCAGCAGCCCGGGGACAGGGGGCTATTCTGGAAACACCATATATTTT,CASSPGTGGYSGNTIYF
-,-,TRBV19,TRBJ1-4,TGTGCCAGTAGCAATCGGGAGCGAGAAAAACTGTTTTTT,CASSNREREKLFF
-,TRBD1,TRBV29-1,TRBJ2-1,TGCAGCGTTGCGAGGACAGGTCCTCCCTACAATGAGCAGTTCTTC,CSVARTGPPYNEQFF
-,TRBD1,TRBV7-9,TRBJ1-2,TGTGCCAGCAGCCGGACAGGGGGCTTCTATGGCTACACCTTC,CASSRTGGFYGYTF
-,-,TRBV6-5,TRBJ2-1,TGTGCCTCCAAAGGGGGAAACTACAATGAGCAGTTCTTC,CASKGGNYNEQFF
-,TRBD1,TRBV5-1,TRBJ2-3,TGCGCCAGCAGCGCCGGCCAGGGGGGCACAGATACGCAGTATTTT,CASSAGQGGTDTQYF
once,TRBD2,TRBV18,TRBJ2-1,TGTGCCAGCTCACCTCTAGCCGGGGGGGGCAATGAGCAGTTCTTC,CASSPLAGGGNEQFF
-,-,TRBV20-1,TRBJ2-7,TGCAGTGCCAGCGGACTAGAGCAGTACTTC,CSASGLEQYF
-,-,TRBV7-2,TRBJ2-7,TGTGCCAGCAGCTTAGCAGCAGGGTTTAACGAGCAGTACTTC,CASSLAAGFNEQYF
-,-,TRBV7-2,TRBJ2-1,TGTGCCAGCAGCCCGGGTAGGGGGGGACTGATTCACAATGAGCAGTTCTTC,CASSPGRGGLIHNEQFF
-,-,TRBV6-5,TRBJ1-2,TGTGCCAGCAGTACGGAGCTGAACTATGGCTACACCTTC,CASSTELNYGYTF
-,-,TRBV2,TRBJ1-5,TGTGCCAGCAGTGCGGGGGGTGGCAATCAGCCCCAGCATTTT,CASSAGGGNQPQHF
few,-,TRBV4-1,TRBJ2-7,TGCGCCAGCAGCCGACAGGACTTTAACTCCTACGAGCAGTACTTC,CASSRQDFNSYEQYF
-,-,TRBV30,TRBJ1-2,TGTGCCTGGAGTGTACGGAGGAACTATGGCTACACCTTC,CAWSVRRNYGYTF